The 32 T cell receptor beta chains listed next were all sequenced from one sample in a study of blood T cell repertoires in COVID-19 (dated by TCRdb to the early 2020s). The library relied on the immunoSEQ multiplex PCR assay. TCRdb stores this immuneACCESS table with in-frame sequences only. Part of the clones is absent; in the studies checked, under half of the shortfall reflects unresolved V genes, and no reason is known for the rest. The sample data list 400,000 to 450,000 clones, and roughly 87% of these were observed just once. The ten largest clones take up about 0.6% of the sample. The material sequenced was PBMCs or T cells enriched from blood (not recorded which). The receptor source for this set is a man between 18 and 29 years old who had recovered from COVID-19.

A few counts support this clone. The rearrangement uses TRBV25-1 and TRBJ1-2, with D unclear. With 1 base removed from V and 5 bases from J, the gap between germline ends came to 8 bases. The CDR3 has 13 amino acids. CDR1 MGHDK and CDR2 SYGVNS come from the germline V gene. For the CDR3, the DNA is TGTGCCAGCAGTGAATCAAGAGGGTATGGCTACACCTTC. Its protein product is CASSESRGYGYTF.

The count of this clone is one. This sequence joins TRBV27 and TRBJ1-1; no clear D. V was cut by 6 bases and J by 1 base, with 9 bases left in between. Germline V gives CDR1 MNHEY, CDR2 SMNVEV (reference sequence). This CDR3 has 13 residues. The CDR3 protein is CASSPHGNTEAFF. DNA for the CDR3: TGTGCCAGCAGCCCACATGGGAACACTGAAGCTTTCTTT.

The gene calls are TRBV6-2 or TRBV6-3 and TRBJ2-1, with TRBD2 matching 12 bases. V shed 1 base and J 5 bases; nucleotides not matched to a gene: 3. The CDR3 extends over 16 amino acids. Germline-derived CDR1 and CDR2 are MNHEY and SVGEGT. CDR3 bases: TGTGCCAGCAGTTACTTAGGACTAGCGGGGAACAATGAGCAGTTCTTC. This codes for CASSYLGLAGNNEQFF.

The J gene is TRBJ1-1, the V gene TRBV5-1; D remains ambiguous. CDR1 is SGHRS, CDR2 YFSETQ, per germline. V was trimmed by 0 bases and J by 4 bases, leaving 7 bases between them. The CDR3 is 13 amino acids. The CDR3 is CASSLGVGTEAFF. The CDR3 nucleotides are TGCGCCAGCAGCTTGGGAGTTGGCACTGAAGCTTTCTTT.

This clone was counted only a few times. This chain connects TRBV11-3 to TRBJ2-3, with 8 bases lining up with TRBD2. This CDR3 is 15 amino acids long. V lost 6 bases and J lost 1; bases outside the gene matches: 6. Germline values: CDR1 SGHNT, CDR2 YENEEA. The CDR3 sequence: CASSRTSGGTDTQYF. CDR3 DNA sequence: TGTGCCAGCAGTCGAACTAGCGGAGGCACAGATACGCAGTATTTT.

The CDR3 DNA is TGTGCCAGCAGCCGGGACAGGGTTTTTACTGAAGCTTTCTTT. This translates into CASSRDRVFTEAFF. The chain links TRBV6-5 to TRBJ1-1; 9 nucleotides align to TRBD1. V gave up 6 bases and J gave up 5 bases; unmatched junction bases: 7. This CDR3 has 14 amino acids. Germline loops: CDR1 MNHEY, CDR2 SVGAGI.

A single count supports this clone. This chain joins TRBV6-5 and TRBJ1-3, with 7 bases aligning to TRBD1. This CDR3 spans 15 amino acids. V gave up 4 bases and J gave up 2 bases; unmatched junction bases: 5. Per the germline V gene, CDR1 is MNHEY and CDR2 is SVGAGI. The CDR3 sequence is CASSSTGAAGNTIYF. The CDR3 coding sequence is TGTGCCAGCAGTTCCACAGGGGCGGCTGGAAACACCATATATTTT.

The V gene is TRBV11-2, the J gene TRBJ1-1; 8 bases match TRBD1. In germline, CDR1 is SGHAT, CDR2 FQNNGV. This CDR3 region has 12 residues. V lost 5 bases to trimming and J lost 7 bases; unmatched junction nucleotides: 3. CDR3 in DNA: TGTGCCAGCAGCCAGGGGGCCCGTGAAGCTTTCTTT. It encodes CASSQGAREAFF.

V is TRBV2 and J is TRBJ2-2; 7 nucleotides line up with TRBD2. The ends lost 7 bases at V and 7 bases at J; junction bases unmatched: 9. CDR1 and CDR2 (germline): SNHLY, FYNNEI. The length of the CDR3 is 14 residues. CDR3 sequence: CASTRREVNGELFF. In DNA, the CDR3 is TGTGCCAGCACAAGACGGGAGGTTAACGGGGAGCTGTTTTTT.

The chain recombines TRBV19 with TRBJ1-5, with no clear D. V dropped 7 bases and J dropped 3 bases, with 10 bases sitting between them. Per germline, CDR1 LNHDA and CDR2 SQIVND (reference sequence). The CDR3 contains 13 residues. The CDR3 DNA is TGTGCCAGTATTCGGGGTTTCAATCAGCCCCAGCATTTT. Translating it yields CASIRGFNQPQHF.

With regard to this clone: Other DNA sequences of this sample code for an identical CDR3. The J gene is TRBJ2-7, the V gene TRBV2; D possibly corresponds to TRBD2 (6 bases). Germline CDR1 reads SNHLY; CDR2 reads FYNNEI. Trimming shortened V by 6 bases and J by 0 bases, and 12 bases separated the two germline ends. This CDR3 comprises 14 residues. CDR3 protein: CASRRTGSSYEQYF. In DNA form, the CDR3 reads TGTGCCAGCAGGCGGACCGGGAGCTCCTACGAGCAGTACTTC.

The V call is TRBV27, the J call TRBJ2-2; TRBD1 agrees at 7 bases. Trimming took 6 bases from V and 0 from J; bases not matched to a gene: 4. In germline, CDR1 is MNHEY, CDR2 SMNVEV (reference sequence). There are 15 residues in the CDR3. CDR3 amino acids: CASRAGTANTGELFF. The CDR3 nucleotides are TGTGCCAGCAGGGCCGGGACAGCGAACACCGGGGAGCTGTTTTTT.

The chain uses TRBV3-1 (or the pseudogene TRBV3-2) and TRBJ2-1; 8 bases match TRBD2. The ends lost 0 bases at V and 0 bases at J; junction bases unmatched: 7. The V gene's germline CDR1 is LGHDT and CDR2 YNNKEL (reference sequence). The CDR3 loop spans 18 amino acids. The CDR3 region has the DNA TGTGCCAGCAGCCAAGATGGACTAGCTCTGAGCTCCTACAATGAGCAGTTCTTC. This encodes CASSQDGLALSSYNEQFF.

The chain joins TRBV9 to TRBJ1-1; TRBD1 matches at 7 bases. There are 14 residues in the CDR3. Germline trimming cut 3 bases from V and 1 base from J; bases unmatched to any gene: 3. Per germline, CDR1 SGDLS and CDR2 YYNGEE. Here the CDR3 reads CASSDRQGNTEAFF. The CDR3 DNA reads TGTGCCAGCAGCGATAGACAGGGGAACACTGAAGCTTTCTTT. Based on the CDR3 plus reference TRBV9 and TRBJ1-1, the full variable domain is DSGVTQTPKHLITATGQRVTLRCSPRSGDLSVYWYQQSLDQGLQFLIQYYNGEERAKGNILERFSAQQFPDLHSELNLSSLELGDSALYFCASSDRQGNTEAFFGQGTRLTVV.

The V call is TRBV19, the J call TRBJ2-7, with a possible D match to TRBD2 (6 bases). This CDR3 has 15 amino acids. V shed 1 base and J shed 3 bases, with 13 bases lying between them. Germline CDR1 is LNHDA and CDR2 is SQIVND (reference sequence). In DNA, the CDR3 is TGTGCCAGTAGTATAGGACTAGAGCGCGGCTACGAGCAGTACTTC. Its translation is CASSIGLERGYEQYF.

This clone has more than one count but fewer than ten. J is TRBJ1-5 and V is TRBV6-5; TRBD1 aligns across 7 bases. V lost 9 bases to trimming and J lost 0 bases; unmatched junction nucleotides: 2. This CDR3 contains 13 residues. CDR1 and CDR2 from the germline V gene are MNHEY and SVGAGI. As DNA, the CDR3 is TGTGCCAGTGGACAGGATAGCAATCAGCCCCAGCATTTT. It yields the protein CASGQDSNQPQHF.

The rearrangement uses TRBV2 and TRBJ1-1; TRBD1 agrees at 8 bases. The CDR3 length is 14 residues. V shed 6 bases, J shed 1 base, and the junction held 4 bases outside the gene matches. Germline V gene sequence: CDR1 SNHLY, CDR2 FYNNEI. The CDR3 DNA sequence: TGTGCCAGCAGCGACAGGGGTGGGAACACTGAAGCTTTCTTT. Residues: CASSDRGGNTEAFF.

The V gene is TRBV5-1, the J gene TRBJ2-7, with 11 bases lining up with TRBD2. CDR1 and CDR2 (germline): SGHRS, YFSETQ. After removal of 4 bases from V and 4 bases from J, the junction contained 7 bases not matched to a gene. The CDR3 contains 15 residues. CDR3 protein: CASSPAGTSGYEQYF. As DNA, the CDR3 is TGCGCCAGCAGCCCGGCCGGGACTAGCGGATACGAGCAGTACTTC.

The chain links TRBV9 to TRBJ1-3, with D possibly matching TRBD1 (6 bases). Per germline, CDR1 SGDLS and CDR2 YYNGEE. The germline V and J ends were trimmed by 0 bases and 3 bases, with 10 bases remaining between them. This CDR3 region has 15 residues. The DNA for the CDR3 is TGTGCCAGCAGCGTAGTTACAGGGAGTGGAAACACCATATATTTT. Protein: CASSVVTGSGNTIYF.

J is TRBJ1-2 and V is TRBV10-3, with D possibly matching TRBD1 (6 bases). Trimming took off 3 bases at V and 8 bases at J, with 13 bases between the two ends. Germline V gives CDR1 ENHRY, CDR2 SYGVKD. The CDR3 is made up of 13 amino acids. The DNA of the CDR3 is TGTGCCATCAGTGACCAACAGGGCGGCGGCTACACCTTC. Translating it yields CAISDQQGGGYTF.

This chain joins TRBV7-2 and TRBJ2-1; TRBD2 is a possible D gene (6 bases). The germline V gene has CDR1 SGHTA and CDR2 FQGNSA. This CDR3 has 16 amino acids. V shed 6 bases and J shed 0 bases, with 15 bases lying between them. CDR3 residues: CASSQQEGGSYNEQFF. The CDR3 DNA reads as TGTGCCAGCAGTCAGCAGGAGGGAGGCTCCTACAATGAGCAGTTCTTC.

The V and J genes are TRBV6-5 and TRBJ1-1, with TRBD1 matching over 7 bases. This CDR3 is built from 16 residues. The V gene's germline CDR1 is MNHEY and CDR2 SVGAGI. V lost 2 bases, J lost 8 bases, and 14 bases stayed unmatched. The CDR3 DNA reads TGTGCCAGCAGTTACGCAGAAGGTCACAGGGGTGAGGAAGCTTTCTTT. This encodes CASSYAEGHRGEEAFF.

For the CDR3, the DNA is TGTGCCAGCAGTGAGGGCGGGAATAGCAATCAGCCCCAGCATTTT. Protein product: CASSEGGNSNQPQHF. The chain couples TRBV6-1 to TRBJ1-5; unclear D gene. V was shortened by 3 bases and J by 0 bases, with 9 bases between the two germline ends. The CDR3 spans 15 residues. Germline V CDR1 and CDR2: MNHNS, SASEGT.

This clone was seen only once. The chain links TRBV19 to TRBJ1-4; the match to TRBD1 covers 8 bases. V was clipped by 5 bases and J by 7 bases; unmatched bases: 9. From germline, CDR1 is LNHDA and CDR2 SQIVND (reference sequence). This CDR3 spans 15 amino acids. The CDR3 DNA is TGTGCCAGTAGTCCTGGACAGGGTGCGATTGAAAAACTGTTTTTT. It specifies CASSPGQGAIEKLFF.

This clone occurred once. The V call is TRBV5-6, the J call TRBJ2-2; unclear D gene. V shed 0 bases and J shed 0 bases, with 9 bases lying between them. Germline lookup yields CDR1 SGHDT and CDR2 YYEEEE. The CDR3 contains 16 residues. Here the CDR3 reads CASSLGELSNTGELFF. CDR3 in DNA: TGTGCCAGCAGCTTGGGTGAACTTTCGAACACCGGGGAGCTGTTTTTT.

The V call is TRBV11-2, the J call TRBJ2-5, with 9 positions matching TRBD2. There are 16 residues in the CDR3. The J segment lost 0 bases and the V segment lost 0 bases, leaving 2 bases of the junction unmatched. Looked up from germline, CDR1 is SGHAT and CDR2 is FQNNGV. CDR3 in amino acids: CASSLELAGHQETQYF. The DNA for the CDR3 is TGTGCCAGCAGCTTAGAACTAGCGGGCCACCAAGAGACCCAGTACTTC. The full variable domain, its missing parts supplied by reference TRBV11-2 and TRBJ2-5, is EAGVAQSPRYKIIEKRQSVAFWCNPISGHATLYWYQQILGQGPKLLIQFQNNGVVDDSQLPKDRFSAERLKGVDSTLKIQPAKLEDSAVYLCASSLELAGHQETQYFGPGTRLLVL.

This chain uses TRBV18 with TRBJ2-5; 9 bases are a match to TRBD1. The V segment lost 6 bases and the J segment 6 bases; nucleotides outside the gene matches: 8. The CDR3 spans 14 residues. Germline-derived CDR1 and CDR2 are KGHSH and LQKENI. CDR3: CASSQPGTGKTQYF. CDR3 bases: TGTGCCAGCTCTCAACCCGGGACAGGGAAGACCCAGTACTTC.

The J gene is TRBJ1-1, the V gene TRBV29-1, with 8 nucleotides matching TRBD1. The CDR3 consists of 15 residues. Trimming at V came to 6 bases and at J to 1 base, leaving 10 bases not matched to a gene. In germline, CDR1 is SQVTM, CDR2 ANQGSEA. Here the CDR3 reads CSVASDRGTNTEAFF. CDR3 DNA: TGCAGCGTCGCCTCAGACAGGGGCACGAACACTGAAGCTTTCTTT.

The V call is TRBV30, the J call TRBJ2-2; D gene uncertain. The CDR3 extends over 13 amino acids. CDR1 GTSNPN and CDR2 SVGIG come from the germline V gene (reference sequence). Deletions cut 1 base from V and 7 bases from J, with 10 bases between. This CDR3 is CAWSETSGGELFF. In DNA, the CDR3 is TGTGCCTGGAGTGAAACATCGGGCGGGGAGCTGTTTTTT.

This rearrangement joins TRBV27 to TRBJ1-1; TRBD1 aligns across 9 bases. The ends lost 5 bases at V and 5 bases at J; junction bases unmatched: 6. CDR3 length equals 14 residues. Germline loops: CDR1 MNHEY, CDR2 SMNVEV (reference sequence). This CDR3 reads CASSRDRVGTEAFF. In DNA form, the CDR3 reads TGTGCCAGCAGTCGGGACAGGGTGGGTACTGAAGCTTTCTTT.

This clone was detected only a few times. CDR3 sequence (DNA): TGCGCCAGCAGCTTGGAACAACAGGGCTACAATGAGCAGTTCTTC. Amino acids: CASSLEQQGYNEQFF. This rearrangement joins TRBV5-1 to TRBJ2-1; a weak D match, TRBD1 (6 bases). V dropped 0 bases and J dropped 3 bases, with 10 bases sitting between them. The germline V gene encodes CDR1 SGHRS and CDR2 YFSETQ. The CDR3 has 15 residues.

V and J are TRBV9 and TRBJ1-1, with TRBD1 matching 8 bases. Germline CDR1 reads SGDLS; CDR2 reads YYNGEE. CDR3 length: 12 residues. The V gene end was trimmed by 5 bases and the J gene end by 7 bases; junction bases not matched to a gene: 4. The CDR3, as DNA: TGTGCCAGCAGTAGGACAGGGAGTGAAGCTTTCTTT. It is translated as CASSRTGSEAFF. The full variable domain, in which reference TRBV9 and TRBJ1-1 provide the parts outside the CDR3, is DSGVTQTPKHLITATGQRVTLRCSPRSGDLSVYWYQQSLDQGLQFLIQYYNGEERAKGNILERFSAQQFPDLHSELNLSSLELGDSALYFCASSRTGSEAFFGQGTRLTVV.